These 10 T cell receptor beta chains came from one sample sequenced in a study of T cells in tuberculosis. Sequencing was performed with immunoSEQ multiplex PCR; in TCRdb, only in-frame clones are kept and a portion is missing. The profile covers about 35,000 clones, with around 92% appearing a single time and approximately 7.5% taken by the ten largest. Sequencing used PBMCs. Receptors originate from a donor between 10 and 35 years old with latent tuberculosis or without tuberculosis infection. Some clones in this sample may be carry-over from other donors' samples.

The CDR3 loop is CASSDRGASYEQYF. In nucleotides, the CDR3 is TGTGCCAGCAGCGACCGGGGGGCATCCTACGAGCAGTACTTC. The chain couples TRBV7-2 to TRBJ2-7, with D possibly being TRBD2 (7 bases). CDR1 and CDR2 (germline): SGHTA, FQGNSA. V was pared by 5 bases and J by 1 base, with 12 bases between. CDR3 length: 14 residues. Variable domain in full (rest from reference TRBV7-2 and TRBJ2-7): GAGVSQSPSNKVTEKGKDVELRCDPISGHTALYWYRQSLGQGLEFLIYFQGNSAPDKSGLPSDRFSAERTGGSVSTLTIQRTQQEDSAVYLCASSDRGASYEQYFGPGTRLTVT.

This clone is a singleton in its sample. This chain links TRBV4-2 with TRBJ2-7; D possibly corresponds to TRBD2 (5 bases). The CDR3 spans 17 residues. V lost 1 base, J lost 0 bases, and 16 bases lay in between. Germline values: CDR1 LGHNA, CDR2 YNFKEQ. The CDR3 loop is CASSQAHSVGYSYEQYF. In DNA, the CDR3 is TGTGCCAGCAGCCAAGCCCATAGCGTGGGGTACTCCTACGAGCAGTACTTC.

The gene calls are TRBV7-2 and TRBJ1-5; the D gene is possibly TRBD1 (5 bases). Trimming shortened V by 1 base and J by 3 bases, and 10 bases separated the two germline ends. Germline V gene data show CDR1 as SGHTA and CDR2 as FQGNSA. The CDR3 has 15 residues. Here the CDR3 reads CASSLEQGYNQPQHF. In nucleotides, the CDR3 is TGTGCCAGCAGCTTAGAGCAGGGATACAATCAGCCCCAGCATTTT.

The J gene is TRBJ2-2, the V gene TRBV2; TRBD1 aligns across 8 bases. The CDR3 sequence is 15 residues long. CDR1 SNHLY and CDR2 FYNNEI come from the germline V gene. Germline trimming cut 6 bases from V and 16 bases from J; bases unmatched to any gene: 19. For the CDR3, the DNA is TGTGCCAGCAGCGAACAGGGGGTTCCGGGACTGGGACAGTTTTTT. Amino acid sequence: CASSEQGVPGLGQFF.

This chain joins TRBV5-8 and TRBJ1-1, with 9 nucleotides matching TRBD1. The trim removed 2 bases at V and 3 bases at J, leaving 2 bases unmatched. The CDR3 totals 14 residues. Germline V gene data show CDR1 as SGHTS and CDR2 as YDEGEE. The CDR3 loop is CASSFGTGHTEAFF. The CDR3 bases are TGTGCCAGCAGCTTTGGGACAGGGCACACTGAAGCTTTCTTT. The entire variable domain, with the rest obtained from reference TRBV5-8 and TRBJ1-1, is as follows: EAGVTQSPTHLIKTRGQQATLRCSPISGHTSVYWYQQALGLGLQFLLWYDEGEERNRGNFPPRFSGRQFPNYSSELNVNALELEDSALYLCASSFGTGHTEAFFGQGTRLTVV.

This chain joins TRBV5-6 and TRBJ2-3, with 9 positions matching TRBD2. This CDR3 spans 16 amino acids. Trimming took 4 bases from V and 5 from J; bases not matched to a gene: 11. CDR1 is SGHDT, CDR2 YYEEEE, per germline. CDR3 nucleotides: TGTGCCAGCAGCACACCCGGGACTAGCTCAGGAGATACGCAGTATTTT. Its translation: CASSTPGTSSGDTQYF.

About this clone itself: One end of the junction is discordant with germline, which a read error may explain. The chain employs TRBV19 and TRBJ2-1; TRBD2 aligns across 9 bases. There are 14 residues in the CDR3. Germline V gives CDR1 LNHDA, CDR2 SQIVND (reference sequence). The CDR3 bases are TGTGCCAGTAGTATAGATGGGACTAGCATCCTCCTCGTCTTC. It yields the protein CASSIDGTSILLVF.

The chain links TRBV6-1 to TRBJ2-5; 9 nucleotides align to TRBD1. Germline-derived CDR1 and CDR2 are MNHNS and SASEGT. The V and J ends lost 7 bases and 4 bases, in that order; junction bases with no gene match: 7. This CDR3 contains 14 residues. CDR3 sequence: CASTPQGAVETQYF. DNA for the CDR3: TGTGCCAGCACCCCACAGGGGGCGGTAGAGACCCAGTACTTC.

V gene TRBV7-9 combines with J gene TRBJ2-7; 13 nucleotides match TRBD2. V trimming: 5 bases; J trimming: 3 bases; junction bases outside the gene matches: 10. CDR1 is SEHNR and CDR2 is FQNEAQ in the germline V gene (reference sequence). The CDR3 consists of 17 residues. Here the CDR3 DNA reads TGTGCCAGCAGCCCGAGGACTAGCGGGAGATTCCTCTACGAGCAGTACTTC. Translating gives CASSPRTSGRFLYEQYF.

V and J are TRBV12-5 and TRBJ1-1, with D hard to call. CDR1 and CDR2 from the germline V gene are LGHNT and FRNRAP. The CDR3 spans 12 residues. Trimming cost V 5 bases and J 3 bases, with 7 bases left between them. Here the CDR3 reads CASGTADTEAFF. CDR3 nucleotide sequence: TGTGCTAGTGGTACAGCGGACACTGAAGCTTTCTTT.